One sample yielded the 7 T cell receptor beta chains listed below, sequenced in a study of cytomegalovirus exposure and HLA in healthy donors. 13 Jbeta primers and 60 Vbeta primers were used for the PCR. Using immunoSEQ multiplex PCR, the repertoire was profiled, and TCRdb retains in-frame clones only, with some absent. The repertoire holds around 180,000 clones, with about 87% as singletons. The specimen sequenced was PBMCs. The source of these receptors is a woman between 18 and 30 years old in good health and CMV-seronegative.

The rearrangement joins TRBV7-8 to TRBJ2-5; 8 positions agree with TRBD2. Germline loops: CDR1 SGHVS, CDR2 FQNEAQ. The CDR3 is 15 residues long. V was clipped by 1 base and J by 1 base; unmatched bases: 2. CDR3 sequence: CASSLGLAIQETQYF. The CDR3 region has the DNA TGTGCCAGCAGCTTAGGACTAGCGATCCAAGAGACCCAGTACTTC.

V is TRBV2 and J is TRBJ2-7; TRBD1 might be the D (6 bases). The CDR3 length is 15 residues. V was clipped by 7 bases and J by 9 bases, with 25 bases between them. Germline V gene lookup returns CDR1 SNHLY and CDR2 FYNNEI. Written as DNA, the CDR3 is TGTGCCAGCAATTTAGGGACACGGGTCCAGTTGGGGCAGTACTTC. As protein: CASNLGTRVQLGQYF.

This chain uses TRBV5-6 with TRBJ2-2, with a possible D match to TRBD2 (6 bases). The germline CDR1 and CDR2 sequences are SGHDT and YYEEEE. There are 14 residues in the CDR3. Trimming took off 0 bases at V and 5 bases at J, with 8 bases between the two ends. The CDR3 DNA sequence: TGTGCCAGCAGCTTGGTTCGGGGGACCGGGGAGCTGTTTTTT. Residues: CASSLVRGTGELFF.

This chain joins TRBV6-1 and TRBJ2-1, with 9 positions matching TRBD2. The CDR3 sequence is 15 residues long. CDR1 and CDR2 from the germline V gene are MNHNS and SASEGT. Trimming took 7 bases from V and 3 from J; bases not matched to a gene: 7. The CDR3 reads CASTFETSGYNEQFF. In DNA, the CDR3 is TGTGCCAGCACCTTTGAGACTAGCGGCTACAATGAGCAGTTCTTC.

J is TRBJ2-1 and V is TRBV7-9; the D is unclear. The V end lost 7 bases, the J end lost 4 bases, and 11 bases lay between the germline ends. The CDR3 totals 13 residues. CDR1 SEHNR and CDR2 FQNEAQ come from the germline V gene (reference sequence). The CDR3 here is CASTLNLYNEQFF. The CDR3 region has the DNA TGTGCCAGCACCCTAAATCTATACAATGAGCAGTTCTTC.

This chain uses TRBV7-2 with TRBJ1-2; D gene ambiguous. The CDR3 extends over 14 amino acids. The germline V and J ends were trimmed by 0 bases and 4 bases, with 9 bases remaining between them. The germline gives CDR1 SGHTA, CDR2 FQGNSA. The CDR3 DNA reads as TGTGCCAGCAGCTTAGCGTCCGGACTCTATGGCTACACCTTC. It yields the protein CASSLASGLYGYTF.

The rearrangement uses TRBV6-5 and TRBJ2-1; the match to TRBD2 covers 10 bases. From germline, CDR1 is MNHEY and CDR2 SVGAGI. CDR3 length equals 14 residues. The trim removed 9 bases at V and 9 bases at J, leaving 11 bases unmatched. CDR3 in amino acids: CASFSGLAEFEQFF. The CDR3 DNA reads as TGTGCCAGTTTTAGCGGACTAGCGGAGTTTGAGCAGTTCTTC.